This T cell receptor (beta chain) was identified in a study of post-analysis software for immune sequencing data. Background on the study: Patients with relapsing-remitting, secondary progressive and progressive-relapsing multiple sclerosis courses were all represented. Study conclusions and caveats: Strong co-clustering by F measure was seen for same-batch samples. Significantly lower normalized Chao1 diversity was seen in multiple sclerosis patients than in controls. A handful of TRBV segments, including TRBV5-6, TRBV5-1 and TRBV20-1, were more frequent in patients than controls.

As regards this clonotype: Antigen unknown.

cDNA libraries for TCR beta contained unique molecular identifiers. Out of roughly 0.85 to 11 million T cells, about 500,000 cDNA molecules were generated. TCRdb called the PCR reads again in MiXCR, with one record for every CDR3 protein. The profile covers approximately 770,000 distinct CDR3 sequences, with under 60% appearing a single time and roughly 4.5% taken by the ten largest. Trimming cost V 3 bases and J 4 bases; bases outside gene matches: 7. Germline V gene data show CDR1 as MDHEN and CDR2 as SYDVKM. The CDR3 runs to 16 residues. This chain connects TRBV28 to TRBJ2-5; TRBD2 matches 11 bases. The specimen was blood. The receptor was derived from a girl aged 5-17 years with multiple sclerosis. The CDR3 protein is CASSLGTSGSAETQYF. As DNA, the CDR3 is TGTGCCAGCAGTTTGGGTACTAGCGGGAGCGCAGAGACCCAGTACTTC.